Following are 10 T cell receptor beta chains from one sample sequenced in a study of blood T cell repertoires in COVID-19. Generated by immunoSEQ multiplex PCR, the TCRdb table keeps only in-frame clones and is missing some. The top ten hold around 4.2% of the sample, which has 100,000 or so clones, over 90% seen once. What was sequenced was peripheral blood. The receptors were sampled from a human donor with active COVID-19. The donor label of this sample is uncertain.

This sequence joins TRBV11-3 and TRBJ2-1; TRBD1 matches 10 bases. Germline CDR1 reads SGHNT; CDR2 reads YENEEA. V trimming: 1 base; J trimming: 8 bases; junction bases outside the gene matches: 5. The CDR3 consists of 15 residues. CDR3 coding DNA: TGTGCCAGCAGCTTAGTGGGACAGGGGTTCGATGAGCAGTTCTTC. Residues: CASSLVGQGFDEQFF.

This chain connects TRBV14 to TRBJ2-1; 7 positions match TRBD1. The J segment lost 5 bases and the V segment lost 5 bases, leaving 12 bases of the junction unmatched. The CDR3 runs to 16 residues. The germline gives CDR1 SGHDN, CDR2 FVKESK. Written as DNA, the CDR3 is TGTGCCAGCAGCAGAATACAGGGGATAGTCGACAATGAGCAGTTCTTC. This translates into CASSRIQGIVDNEQFF.

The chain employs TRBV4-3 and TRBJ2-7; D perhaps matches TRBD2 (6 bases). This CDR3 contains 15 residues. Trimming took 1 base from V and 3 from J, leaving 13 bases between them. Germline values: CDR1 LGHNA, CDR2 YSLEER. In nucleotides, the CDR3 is TGCGCCAGCAGCCAAGGGTCGGGAGAGTTCTACGAGCAGTACTTC. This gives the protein CASSQGSGEFYEQYF.

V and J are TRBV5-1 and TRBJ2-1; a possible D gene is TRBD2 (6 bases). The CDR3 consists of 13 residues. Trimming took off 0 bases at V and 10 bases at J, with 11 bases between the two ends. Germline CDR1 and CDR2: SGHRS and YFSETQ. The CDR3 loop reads CASSLAGGKEQFF. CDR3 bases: TGCGCCAGCAGCTTGGCGGGCGGGAAGGAGCAGTTCTTC.

CDR3 nucleotide sequence: TGTGCCAGCAGTTCCCGGGGGTCGAATGGTGGTGAGACCCAGTACTTC. Encoded protein: CASSSRGSNGGETQYF. V is TRBV6-6 and J is TRBJ2-5; the D gene is possibly TRBD2 (6 bases). Trimming took 4 bases from V and 5 from J, leaving 20 bases between them. CDR3 size: 16 residues. Looked up from germline, CDR1 is MNHNY and CDR2 is SVGAGI (reference sequence).

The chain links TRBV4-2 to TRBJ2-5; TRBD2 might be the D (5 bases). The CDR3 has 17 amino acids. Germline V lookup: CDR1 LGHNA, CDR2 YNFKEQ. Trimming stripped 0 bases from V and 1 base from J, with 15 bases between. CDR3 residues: CASSQDYSGRGQETQYF. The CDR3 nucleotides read TGTGCCAGCAGCCAAGATTACAGCGGACGAGGCCAAGAGACCCAGTACTTC.

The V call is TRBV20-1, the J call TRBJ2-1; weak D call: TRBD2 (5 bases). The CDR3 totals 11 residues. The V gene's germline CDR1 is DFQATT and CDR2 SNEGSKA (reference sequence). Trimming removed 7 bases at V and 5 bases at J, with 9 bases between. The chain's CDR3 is CSVRGNNEQFF. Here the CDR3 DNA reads TGCAGTGTTCGGGGAAACAATGAGCAGTTCTTC.

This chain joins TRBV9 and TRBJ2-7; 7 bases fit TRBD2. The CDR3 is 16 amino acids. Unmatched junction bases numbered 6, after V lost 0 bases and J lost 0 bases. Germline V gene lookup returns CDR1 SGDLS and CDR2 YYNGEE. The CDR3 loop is CASSVDHQRDSYEQYF. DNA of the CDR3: TGTGCCAGCAGCGTAGATCACCAGCGGGACTCCTACGAGCAGTACTTC.

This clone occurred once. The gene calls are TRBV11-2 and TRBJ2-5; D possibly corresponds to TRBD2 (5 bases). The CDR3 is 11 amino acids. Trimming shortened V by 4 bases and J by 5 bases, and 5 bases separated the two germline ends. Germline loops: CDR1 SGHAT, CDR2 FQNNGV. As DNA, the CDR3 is TGTGCCAGCAGCTCGGGGGAGACCCAGTACTTC. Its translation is CASSSGETQYF.

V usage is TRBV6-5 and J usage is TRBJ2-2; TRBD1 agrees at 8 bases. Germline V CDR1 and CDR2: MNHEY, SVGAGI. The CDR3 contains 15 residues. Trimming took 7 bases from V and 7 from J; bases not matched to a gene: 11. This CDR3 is CASIPRQGKGGELFF. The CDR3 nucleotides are TGTGCCAGCATCCCTCGACAGGGGAAAGGCGGGGAGCTGTTTTTT.